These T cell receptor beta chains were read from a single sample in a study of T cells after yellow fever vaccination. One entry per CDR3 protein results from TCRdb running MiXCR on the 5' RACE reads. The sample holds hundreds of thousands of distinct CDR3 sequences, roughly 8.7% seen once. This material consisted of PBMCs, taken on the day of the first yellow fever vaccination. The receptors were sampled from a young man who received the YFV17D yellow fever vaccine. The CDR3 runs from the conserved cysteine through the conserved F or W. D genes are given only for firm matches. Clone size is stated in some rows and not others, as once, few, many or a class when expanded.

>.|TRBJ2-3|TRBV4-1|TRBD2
CASSQDIGLAGGLLTSTDTQYF
TGCGCCAGCAGCCAAGATATTGGGCTAGCGGGGGGCCTCCTCACTAGCACAGATACGCAGTATTTT
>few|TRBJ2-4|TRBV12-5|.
CASGMLGSQNIQYF
TGTGCTAGTGGGATGCTGGGTAGTCAAAACATTCAGTACTTC
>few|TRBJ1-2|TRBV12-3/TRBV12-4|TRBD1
CASRGGRTGGYTF
TGTGCCAGCAGGGGGGGACGGACAGGGGGCTACACCTTC
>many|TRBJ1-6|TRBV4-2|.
CASSQGSFSPLHF
TGTGCCAGCAGCCAAGGAAGTTTTTCACCCCTCCACTTT
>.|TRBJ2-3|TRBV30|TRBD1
CAWSQGGTDTQYF
TGTGCCTGGAGTCAGGGGGGCACAGATACGCAGTATTTT
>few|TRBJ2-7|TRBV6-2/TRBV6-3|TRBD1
CASSYPTTGVSDEQYF
TGTGCCAGCAGTTACCCGACGACAGGGGTGAGCGACGAGCAGTACTTC
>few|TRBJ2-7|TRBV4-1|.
CASSQILGASLPYEQYF
TGCGCCAGCAGCCAGATTTTGGGGGCATCACTTCCCTACGAGCAGTACTTC
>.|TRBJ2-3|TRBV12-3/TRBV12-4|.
CASTVGDNVFPDTQYF
TGTGCCAGCACCGTAGGAGACAATGTTTTCCCAGATACGCAGTATTTT
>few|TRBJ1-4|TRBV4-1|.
CASSQGVGPEKLFF
TGCGCCAGCAGCCAAGGGGTAGGGCCTGAAAAACTGTTTTTT
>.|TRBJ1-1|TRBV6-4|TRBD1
CASSTGTGVTYWMNTEAFF
TGTGCCAGCAGTACCGGGACAGGGGTTACTTACTGGATGAACACTGAAGCTTTCTTT
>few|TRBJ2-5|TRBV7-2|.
CASSLVQGQETQYF
TGTGCCAGCAGCTTAGTCCAGGGACAAGAGACCCAGTACTTC
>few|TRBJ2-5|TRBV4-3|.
CASSSGAGRETQYF
TGCGCCAGCAGCTCGGGAGCCGGGCGGGAGACCCAGTACTTC
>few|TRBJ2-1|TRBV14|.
CASSQDSRGDEQFF
TGTGCCAGCAGCCAAGACAGCAGGGGTGATGAGCAGTTCTTC
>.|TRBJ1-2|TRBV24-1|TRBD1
CATSDTGQGGGYTF
TGTGCCACCAGTGACACAGGACAGGGTGGTGGCTACACCTTC
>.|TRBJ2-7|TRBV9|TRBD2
CASSVVPSGGEQYF
TGTGCCAGCAGCGTAGTGCCTAGCGGGGGTGAGCAGTACTTC
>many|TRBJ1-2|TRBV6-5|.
CASSQGNGYTF
TGTGCCAGCAGTCAGGGAAATGGCTACACCTTC
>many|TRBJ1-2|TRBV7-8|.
CASSLGPLTVYGYTF
TGTGCCAGCAGCTTAGGGCCCCTTACCGTCTATGGCTACACCTTC
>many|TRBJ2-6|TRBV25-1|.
CASSAQGSSGANVLTF
TGTGCCAGCAGTGCTCAGGGAAGCTCTGGGGCCAACGTCCTGACTTTC
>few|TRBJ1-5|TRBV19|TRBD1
CASLGTVNQPQHF
TGTGCCAGTCTCGGGACAGTCAATCAGCCCCAGCATTTT
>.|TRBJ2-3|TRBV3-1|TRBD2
CASSPIAGVDTQYF
TGTGCCAGCAGCCCTATAGCGGGGGTGGATACGCAGTATTTT
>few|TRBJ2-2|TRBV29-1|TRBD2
CSVGSSGGLAGELFF
TGCAGCGTTGGGTCTAGCGGGGGACTAGCCGGGGAGCTGTTTTTT
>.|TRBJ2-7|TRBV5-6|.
CASSVGLPCEQYF
TGTGCCAGCAGCGTGGGACTCCCCTGCGAGCAGTACTTC
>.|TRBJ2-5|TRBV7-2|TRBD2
CASRSGGIQETQYF
TGTGCCAGCAGAAGCGGGGGGATTCAAGAGACCCAGTACTTC
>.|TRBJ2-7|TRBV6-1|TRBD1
CASSPRDSSSYEQYF
TGTGCCAGCAGCCCCCGGGACAGCTCTTCCTACGAGCAGTACTTC
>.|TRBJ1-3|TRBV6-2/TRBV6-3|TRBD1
CASSYSRQGWMGAHSGNTIYF
TGTGCCAGCAGTTACTCCCGACAGGGGTGGATGGGGGCTCACTCTGGAAACACCATATATTTT
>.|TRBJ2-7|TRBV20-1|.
CSARDSWNEQYF
TGCAGTGCTAGAGATTCGTGGAACGAGCAGTACTTC
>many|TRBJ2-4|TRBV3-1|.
CASSQRDGENIQYF
TGTGCCAGCAGCCAACGGGACGGAGAAAACATTCAGTACTTC
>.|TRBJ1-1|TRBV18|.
CASSPLGRADTEAFF
TGTGCCAGCTCACCACTAGGGCGGGCGGACACTGAAGCTTTCTTT
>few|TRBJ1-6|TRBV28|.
CASSLNIPYNSPLHF
TGTGCCAGCAGTTTGAACATCCCCTATAATTCACCCCTCCACTTT
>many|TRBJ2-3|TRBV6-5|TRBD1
CASSFDRDRETDTQYF
TGTGCCAGCAGTTTCGACCGGGACAGGGAAACAGATACGCAGTATTTT
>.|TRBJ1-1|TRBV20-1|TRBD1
CSARRRQGEESTEAFF
TGCAGTGCTAGACGAAGACAGGGGGAGGAGAGCACTGAAGCTTTCTTT
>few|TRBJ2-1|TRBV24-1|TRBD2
CATSDKTLAGGTYNEQFF
TGTGCCACCAGTGACAAAACGCTAGCGGGGGGAACCTACAATGAGCAGTTCTTC
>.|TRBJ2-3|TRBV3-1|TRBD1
CASSQHLGTGGADTQYF
TGTGCCAGCAGCCAACACCTCGGGACAGGGGGAGCCGATACGCAGTATTTT
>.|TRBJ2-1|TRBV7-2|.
CASSLKVLGGNNEQFF
TGTGCCAGCAGCTTAAAGGTCCTAGGGGGAAACAATGAGCAGTTCTTC
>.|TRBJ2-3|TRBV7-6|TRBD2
CASSLVGWAGGQDTQYF
TGTGCCAGCAGCTTAGTCGGTTGGGCGGGGGGGCAAGATACGCAGTATTTT
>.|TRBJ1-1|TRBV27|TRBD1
CTSGSSQGRYTEAFF
TGTACCAGCGGTAGCTCACAGGGGAGGTACACTGAAGCCTTCTTT
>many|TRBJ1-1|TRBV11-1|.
CASSSGNRDMNTEAFF
TGTGCCAGCAGTTCAGGGAACAGGGACATGAACACTGAAGCTTTCTTT
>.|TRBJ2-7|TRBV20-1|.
CSASSGKASYEQYF
TGCAGTGCTAGTAGTGGGAAGGCCTCCTACGAGCAGTACTTC
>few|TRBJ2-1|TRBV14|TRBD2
CASSHPTSGRENEQFF
TGTGCCAGCAGCCACCCCACTTCAGGGAGGGAGAATGAGCAGTTCTTC
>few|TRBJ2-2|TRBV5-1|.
CASSLGQGTAGELFF
TGCGCCAGCAGCTTGGGTCAGGGGACCGCCGGGGAGCTGTTTTTT
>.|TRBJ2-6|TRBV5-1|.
CASSLEGHSGANVLTF
TGCGCCAGCAGCTTGGAGGGGCACTCTGGGGCCAACGTCCTGACTTTC
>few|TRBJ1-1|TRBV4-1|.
CASSQESGSEAFF
TGCGCCAGCAGCCAAGAGTCTGGTTCTGAAGCTTTCTTT
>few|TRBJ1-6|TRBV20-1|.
CSAIREGRDSPLHF
TGCAGTGCCATAAGGGAGGGGCGAGATTCACCCCTCCACTTT
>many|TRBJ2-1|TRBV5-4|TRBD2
CASNSAGVFNEQFF
TGTGCCAGCAACTCTGCGGGGGTCTTCAATGAGCAGTTCTTC
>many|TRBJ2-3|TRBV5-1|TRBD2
CASSLSPGLVSDTQYF
TGCGCCAGCAGCCTTAGCCCGGGACTAGTATCAGATACGCAGTATTTT